The clone carrying this T cell receptor beta chain was seen only a few times. The target antigen is unknown. The data were taken from a study of vaccination and CD4 T cells after COVID-19. Overall study context: SARS-CoV-2, HCoV-NL63, HCoV-OC43 and HCoV-229E supplied the overlapping spike peptides used to stimulate cells. In the control cultures, a CEFX pool, an HIV-1 Nef pool, or no peptide was supplied.

Treatment in this sample: approximately nine-day PBMC culture with coronavirus spike peptide pools or control peptides (ViraFEST assay). This CDR3 spans 15 amino acids. Germline V CDR1 and CDR2: LNHDA, SQIVND (reference sequence). V trimming: 1 base; J trimming: 8 bases; junction bases outside the gene matches: 6. Cultured CD4+ T-cell DNA underwent Oncomine TCR Beta short-read sequencing. TCRdb re-called the PCR reads through MiXCR, storing one row per CDR3 protein. Here the sample spans some 8,000 distinct CDR3 sequences, about 61% being singletons. The V gene is TRBV19, the J gene TRBJ2-2; 8 bases align to TRBD2. Specimen: CD4+ T cells from blood, cultured in vitro. The sequence was collected from a human donor who had recovered from COVID-19. In DNA form, the CDR3 reads TGTGCCAGTAGTATAGCGGGGGGGCTAGCTGGGGAGCTGTTTTTT. As protein: CASSIAGGLAGELFF.